This T cell receptor beta chain was sequenced during a study of T cells in Graves' hyperthyroidism and ophthalmopathy. In the study overall: Blood from the periphery was taken at initial diagnosis, before any treatment.

PBMCs came from more than 9.5 ml fresh peripheral blood. RNA transcripts served as the template for amplifying TCR beta CDR3 regions. A set of HTBI primers served as the primers for a first-round RT-PCR of the TCR CDR3. TCRdb used MiXCR to reprocess the multiplex PCR reads, holding one entry per CDR3 protein. The sample includes some 510,000 distinct CDR3 sequences, less than 25% seen only once; the top ten take 26%. The sample holds many counts of this clonotype. Germline V CDR1 and CDR2: MNHEY, SVGAGI. The CDR3 contains 13 residues. With 1 base removed from V and 3 bases from J, the gap between germline ends came to 7 bases.

The sequenced sample was blood. This TCR was recovered from a man aged 18 to 30 with Graves' hyperthyroidism. The chain links TRBV6-5 to TRBJ2-7; possibly TRBD1 for D (5 bases). The CDR3 nucleotides read TGTGCCAGCAGTTACTGGCAGGGCTACGAGCAGTACTTC. This translates into CASSYWQGYEQYF.